This T cell receptor beta chain is from a study of T cells in Graves' hyperthyroidism and ophthalmopathy. TCR beta CDR3 regions were amplified from RNA. TCR CDR3 underwent first-round RT-PCR with the HTBI primer set. A single record per CDR3 protein comes from TCRdb applying MiXCR to the multiplex PCR reads. The table has about 290,000 distinct CDR3 sequences, 13% seen once. This clonotype was recorded many times. Trimming at V came to 3 bases and at J to 0 bases, leaving 9 bases not matched to a gene. Germline V lookup: CDR1 MDHEN, CDR2 SYDVKM. CDR3 length equals 18 residues. First hyperthyroidism diagnosis is when the blood sample was obtained, before any ophthalmopathy symptoms.

This TCR was sampled from a young woman with Graves' hyperthyroidism that later progressed to Graves' ophthalmopathy. The specimen sequenced was blood. The chain has TRBV28 and TRBJ1-3; 9 bases are shared with TRBD1. The CDR3 loop reads CASSFGDRASFSGNTIYF. Here the CDR3 DNA reads TGTGCCAGCAGTTTCGGGGACAGGGCTTCTTTCTCTGGAAACACCATATATTTT.